This TCR beta chain was identified during a study of blood T cell repertoires in COVID-19. Original processing methods: Estimation of nucleated cell counts relied on the amplification of reference gene primers. The assay was immunoSEQ multiplex PCR, and TCRdb's table has in-frame clones only and misses some. The V and J calls and clone size come from that table; D and trimming were worked out from the DNA. The table includes nearly 300,000 clones, nearly 90% detected once. The CDR3 has 16 amino acids. In germline, CDR1 is SGHDT, CDR2 YYEEEE. Trimming took 0 bases from V and 1 from J, leaving 8 bases between them. Participants' own reports of clinical history determined their cohort assignment. Shortly before study entry, within 2 weeks, exposed participants had met a COVID-19 case.

The sample taken for sequencing was PBMCs or T cells enriched from blood (not recorded which). V is TRBV5-6 and J is TRBJ2-6; D gene ambiguous. The sequence derives from a woman aged 45 to 65 who had been exposed to COVID-19. The CDR3 spells CASSLAVRSGANVLTF. CDR3 nucleotides: TGTGCCAGCAGCTTGGCCGTGCGTTCTGGGGCCAACGTCCTGACTTTC.